This T cell receptor (beta chain) was identified in a study of shared clonotypes between healthy human individuals. As regards this clone: Its antigen remains unknown.

Healthy HIV-negative adults with no recent acute infections or vaccinations were recruited as donors. Deep-level assay runs were performed. Each cell subset's genomic DNA was divided evenly among several immunoSEQ plates. Using immunoSEQ multiplex PCR, the repertoire was profiled, and TCRdb retains in-frame clones only, with some absent. In the table there are about 1.5 million clones, 95% to 99% of which are singletons. Whole-study results and caveats: In the sorted subsets, rarefaction showed sequencing was incomplete despite large depth.

The V gene lost 6 bases and the J gene lost 6 bases, with 12 bases spanning the gap. Per germline, CDR1 MDHEN and CDR2 SYDVKM. The length of the CDR3 is 12 residues. The V and J genes are TRBV28 and TRBJ2-7; tentative D call: TRBD1 (5 bases). The specimen sequenced was naive CD4+ T cells sorted from blood. Subset described: CD45RA+ positively selected. The TCR was taken from a young man in good health. CDR3 sequence (DNA): TGTGCCAGCAGCCTCGTAGGGGCCGAGCAGTACTTC. Translating it yields CASSLVGAEQYF.